The subject of this entry is one T cell receptor (beta chain). The data were obtained in a study of blood T cell repertoires in COVID-19. Study members were between roughly 18 and 89 years old and lived in 24 US regions. Libraries were prepared by immunoSEQ multiplex PCR; TCRdb keeps only in-frame clonotypes and omits some of them. This sample has under 200,000 clones; roughly 82% occur once, and the top ten carry 4.5% to 6.5%. The germline V gene has CDR1 SEHNR and CDR2 FQNEAQ (reference sequence). V gave up 5 bases and J gave up 10 bases; unmatched junction bases: 10. CDR3 length equals 15 residues.

The sample was PBMCs or T cells enriched from blood (not recorded which). The V and J genes are TRBV7-9 and TRBJ2-1, with 11 bases fitting TRBD1. The sequence was obtained from a woman in her sixties with acute COVID-19. This CDR3 reads CASSSRDRGTSEQFF. CDR3 in DNA: TGTGCCAGCAGCAGCCGGGACAGGGGGACCTCGGAGCAGTTCTTC.